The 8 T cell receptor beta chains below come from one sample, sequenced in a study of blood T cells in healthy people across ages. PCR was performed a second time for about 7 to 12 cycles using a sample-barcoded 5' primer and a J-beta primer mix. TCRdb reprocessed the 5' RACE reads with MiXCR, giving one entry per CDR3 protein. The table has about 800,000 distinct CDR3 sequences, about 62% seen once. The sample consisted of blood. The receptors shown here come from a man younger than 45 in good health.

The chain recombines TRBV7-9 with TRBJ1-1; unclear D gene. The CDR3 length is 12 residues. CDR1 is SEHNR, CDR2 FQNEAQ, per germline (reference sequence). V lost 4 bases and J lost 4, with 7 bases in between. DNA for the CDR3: TGTGCCAGCAGCTCCGGGTTCACTGAAGCTTTCTTT. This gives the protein CASSSGFTEAFF. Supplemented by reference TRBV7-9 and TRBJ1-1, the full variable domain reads DTGVSQNPRHKITKRGQNVTFRCDPISEHNRLYWYRQTLGQGPEFLTYFQNEAQLEKSRLLSDRFSAERPKGSFSTLEIQRTEQGDSAMYLCASSSGFTEAFFGQGTRLTVV.

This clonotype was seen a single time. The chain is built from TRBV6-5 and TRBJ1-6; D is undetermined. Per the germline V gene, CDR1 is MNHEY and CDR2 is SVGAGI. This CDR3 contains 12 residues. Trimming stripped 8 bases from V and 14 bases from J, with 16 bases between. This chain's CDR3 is CASSRGETSLHF. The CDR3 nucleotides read TGTGCCAGCTCTCGGGGTGAAACGTCCCTCCACTTT.

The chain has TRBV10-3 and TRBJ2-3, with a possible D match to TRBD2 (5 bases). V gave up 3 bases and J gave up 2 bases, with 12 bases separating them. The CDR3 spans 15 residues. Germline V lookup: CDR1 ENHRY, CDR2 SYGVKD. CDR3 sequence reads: CAISDGGLVTDTQYF. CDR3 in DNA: TGTGCCATCAGTGATGGCGGACTGGTCACAGATACGCAGTATTTT.

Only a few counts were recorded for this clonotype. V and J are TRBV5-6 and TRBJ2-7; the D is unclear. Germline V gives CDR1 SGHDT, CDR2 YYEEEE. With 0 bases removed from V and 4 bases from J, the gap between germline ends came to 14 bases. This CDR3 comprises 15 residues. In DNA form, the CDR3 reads TGTGCCAGCAGCTTGGACCCAACTTGGGATTACGAGCAGTACTTC. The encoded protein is CASSLDPTWDYEQYF. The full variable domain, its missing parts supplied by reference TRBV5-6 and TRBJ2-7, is DAGVTQSPTHLIKTRGQQVTLRCSPKSGHDTVSWYQQALGQGPQFIFQYYEEEERQRGNFPDRFSGHQFPNYSSELNVNALLLGDSALYLCASSLDPTWDYEQYFGPGTRLTVT.

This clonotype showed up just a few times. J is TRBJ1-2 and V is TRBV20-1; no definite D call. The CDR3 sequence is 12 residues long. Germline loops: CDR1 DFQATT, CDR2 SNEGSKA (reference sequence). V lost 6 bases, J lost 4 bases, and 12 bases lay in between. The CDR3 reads CSASFISYGYTF. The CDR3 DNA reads TGCAGTGCCAGTTTTATAAGCTATGGCTACACCTTC.

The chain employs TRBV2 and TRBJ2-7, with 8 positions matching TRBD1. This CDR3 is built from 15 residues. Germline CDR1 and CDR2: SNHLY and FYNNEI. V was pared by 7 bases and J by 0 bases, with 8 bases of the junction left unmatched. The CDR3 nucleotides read TGTGCCAGCACCCTGGGACAGGCCGCCTCCTACGAGCAGTACTTC. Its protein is CASTLGQAASYEQYF. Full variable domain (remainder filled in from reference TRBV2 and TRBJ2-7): EPEVTQTPSHQVTQMGQEVILRCVPISNHLYFYWYRQILGQKVEFLVSFYNNEISEKSEIFDDQFSVERPDGSNFTLKIRSTKLEDSAMYFCASTLGQAASYEQYFGPGTRLTVT.

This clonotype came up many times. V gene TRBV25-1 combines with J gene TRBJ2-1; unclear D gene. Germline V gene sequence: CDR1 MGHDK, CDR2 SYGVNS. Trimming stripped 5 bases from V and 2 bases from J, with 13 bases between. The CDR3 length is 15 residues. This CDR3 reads CASSSGSGTYNEQFF. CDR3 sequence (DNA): TGTGCCAGCAGTTCGGGTTCTGGGACCTACAATGAGCAGTTCTTC.

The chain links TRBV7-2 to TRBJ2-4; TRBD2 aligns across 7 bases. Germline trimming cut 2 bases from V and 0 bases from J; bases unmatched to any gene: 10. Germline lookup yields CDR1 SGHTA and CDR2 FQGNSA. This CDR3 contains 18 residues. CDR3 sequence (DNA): TGTGCCAGCAGCTTAAGATGGGGGGGGGATCTAGCCAAAAACATTCAGTACTTC. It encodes CASSLRWGGDLAKNIQYF.